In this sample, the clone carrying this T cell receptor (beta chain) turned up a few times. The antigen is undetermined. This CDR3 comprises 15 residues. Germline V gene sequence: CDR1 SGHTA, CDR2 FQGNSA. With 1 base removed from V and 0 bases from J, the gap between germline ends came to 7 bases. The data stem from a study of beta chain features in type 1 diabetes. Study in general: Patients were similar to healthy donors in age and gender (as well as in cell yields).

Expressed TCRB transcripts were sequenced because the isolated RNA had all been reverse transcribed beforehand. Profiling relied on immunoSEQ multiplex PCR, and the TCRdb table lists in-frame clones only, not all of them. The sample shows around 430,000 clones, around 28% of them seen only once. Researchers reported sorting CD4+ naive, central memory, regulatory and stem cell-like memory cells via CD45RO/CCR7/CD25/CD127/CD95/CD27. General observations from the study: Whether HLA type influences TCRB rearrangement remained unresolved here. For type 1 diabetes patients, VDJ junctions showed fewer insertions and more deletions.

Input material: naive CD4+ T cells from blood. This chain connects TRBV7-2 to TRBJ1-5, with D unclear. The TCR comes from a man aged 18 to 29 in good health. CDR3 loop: CASSLDSYSNQPQHF. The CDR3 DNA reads TGTGCCAGCAGCTTAGATAGTTATAGCAATCAGCCCCAGCATTTT.